A selection of T cell receptor beta chains follows, all from one sample in a study of blood T cell repertoires in COVID-19. The protocol was immunoSEQ multiplex PCR, while the TCRdb copy is restricted to in-frame clones and leaves out a portion. The sample includes 250,000 to 300,000 clones, about 89% seen only once; the top ten take about 4.2%. The material sequenced was peripheral blood. The source of these receptors is a man aged 35-49 years with acute or convalescent COVID-19. The CDR3 runs from the conserved cysteine through the conserved F or W. The D gene is left open where the match is weak. Part of the rows lack a size; the others show once, few, many or a class for expanded clones.

clone_size,d_call,v_call,j_call,cdr3_aa,cdr3_nt
-,-,TRBV5-1,TRBJ2-3,CASTLGGGSTDTQYF,TGCGCCAGCACCCTCGGTGGGGGGTCCACAGATACGCAGTATTTT
-,-,TRBV10-1,TRBJ1-2,CANTKWSQGNYGYTF,TGCGCCAACACCAAGTGGTCCCAGGGTAACTATGGCTACACCTTC
-,-,TRBV5-6,TRBJ1-4,CASSLRNEKLFF,TGTGCCAGCAGCTTGCGGAATGAAAAACTGTTTTTT
-,-,TRBV19,TRBJ2-7,CASSYQGLPSSYEQYF,TGTGCCAGCTCATACCAGGGCCTCCCGAGCTCCTACGAGCAGTACTTC
-,TRBD1,TRBV11-2,TRBJ2-7,CASTLGGQGMQYF,TGTGCCAGCACCCTGGGGGGACAGGGGATGCAGTACTTC
-,TRBD1,TRBV5-1,TRBJ2-3,CASSLESGGSTDTQYF,TGCGCCAGCAGCTTGGAGTCAGGGGGAAGCACAGATACGCAGTATTTT
once,-,TRBV11-3,TRBJ2-2,CASSSYRGTGGELFF,TGTGCCAGCAGCTCCTACCGGGGGACGGGCGGGGAGCTGTTTTTT
-,-,TRBV2,TRBJ1-6,CASSVQGARYSPLHF,TGTGCCAGCAGTGTACAAGGGGCGCGATATTCACCCCTCCACTTT
-,TRBD1,TRBV11-2,TRBJ1-2,CASSPQTGGGYTF,TGTGCCAGCAGCCCTCAGACAGGGGGAGGCTACACCTTC
-,TRBD1,TRBV24-1,TRBJ1-5,CATSSGTGGIWNQPQHF,TGTGCCACCAGTTCCGGGACAGGGGGCATTTGGAATCAGCCCCAGCATTTT
once,TRBD1,TRBV6-5,TRBJ1-3,CASGGQGFSGNTIYF,TGTGCCAGCGGGGGACAGGGTTTCTCTGGAAACACCATATATTTT
-,TRBD1,TRBV5-1,TRBJ2-1,CASSYRQGDEQFF,TGCGCCAGCAGCTACCGACAGGGGGATGAGCAGTTCTTC
-,-,TRBV7-6,TRBJ1-1,CASSFGRGTEAFF,TGTGCCAGCAGCTTTGGGAGAGGGACTGAAGCTTTCTTT
-,TRBD1,TRBV11-2,TRBJ2-2,CASSFDRDRGTGELFF,TGTGCCAGCAGTTTTGACCGGGACAGGGGGACCGGGGAGCTGTTTTTT
-,TRBD1,TRBV5-6,TRBJ1-1,CASLRQGGYTEAFF,TGTGCCAGCCTAAGACAGGGGGGGTACACTGAAGCTTTCTTT
-,TRBD1,TRBV5-1,TRBJ1-1,CASSVGQGMAEAFF,TGCGCCAGCAGCGTAGGACAGGGTATGGCTGAAGCTTTCTTT
-,TRBD2,TRBV3-1/TRBV3-2,TRBJ2-3,CASSQEKTSGGWWDTQYF,TGTGCCAGCAGCCAAGAAAAGACTAGCGGGGGGTGGTGGGATACGCAGTATTTT
-,TRBD1,TRBV12-3/TRBV12-4,TRBJ1-5,CASSMDRGQPQHF,TGTGCCAGCAGTATGGACAGGGGTCAGCCCCAGCATTTT
-,-,TRBV5-1,TRBJ1-1,CASSAQVSNTEAFF,TGCGCCAGCAGCGCGCAGGTGTCGAACACTGAAGCTTTCTTT
-,-,TRBV6-5,TRBJ1-3,CASSYFREAGNTIYF,TGTGCCAGCAGTTACTTTAGGGAGGCGGGAAACACCATATATTTT
-,-,TRBV4-1,TRBJ2-3,CASSHGVASTDTQYF,TGCGCCAGCAGCCATGGTGTAGCGTCCACAGATACGCAGTATTTT
-,-,TRBV25-1,TRBJ1-4,CASSDPGTSNEKLFF,TGTGCCAGCAGTGACCCCGGGACATCTAATGAAAAACTGTTTTTT
-,TRBD2,TRBV25-1,TRBJ2-3,CASSEWGGLTDTQYF,TGTGCCAGCAGTGAATGGGGGGGACTCACAGATACGCAGTATTTT
-,-,TRBV12-3/TRBV12-4,TRBJ2-3,CASLGDTQYF,TGTGCCAGCCTAGGAGATACGCAGTATTTT
-,TRBD1,TRBV19,TRBJ1-6,CASTRDRTNSPLHF,TGTGCCAGTACCCGGGACAGGACAAATTCACCCCTCCACTTT
-,TRBD1,TRBV6-6,TRBJ2-2,CASSLQGARTGELFF,TGTGCCAGCAGCCTACAGGGGGCTCGGACCGGGGAGCTGTTTTTT
-,-,TRBV27,TRBJ2-1,CASSPGSNEQFF,TGTGCCAGCAGCCCAGGATCCAATGAGCAGTTCTTC
-,-,TRBV12-3/TRBV12-4,TRBJ2-3,CASSPRTDTQYF,TGTGCCAGCAGTCCCCGGACAGATACGCAGTATTTT
-,TRBD2,TRBV29-1,TRBJ2-2,CSVEDVSAGVNTGELFF,TGCAGCGTTGAAGATGTATCGGCGGGAGTGAACACCGGGGAGCTGTTTTTT
-,-,TRBV6-6,TRBJ1-1,CASILRRQSSTEAFF,TGTGCCAGCATTCTCAGGCGCCAATCGAGCACTGAAGCTTTCTTT
-,-,TRBV9,TRBJ1-2,CASSARAGYGYTF,TGTGCCAGCAGCGCCAGGGCAGGTTATGGCTACACCTTC
-,-,TRBV5-1,TRBJ1-1,CASSLGTDLFPGSTEAFF,TGCGCCAGCAGCTTAGGTACAGACCTGTTCCCGGGGAGTACTGAAGCTTTCTTT
-,-,TRBV7-2,TRBJ1-4,CASSLLDGGREKLFF,TGTGCCAGCAGCCTTCTCGACGGGGGGCGGGAAAAACTGTTTTTT
-,-,TRBV3-1/TRBV3-2,TRBJ2-7,CASSQDQVAPYSYEQYF,TGTGCCAGCAGCCAAGATCAGGTAGCGCCCTACTCCTACGAGCAGTACTTC
-,TRBD1,TRBV4-2,TRBJ1-6,CASSHPRGQGIAIGNPLHF,TGTGCCAGCAGCCATCCCCGGGGACAGGGGATAGCAATAGGAAACCCCCTCCACTTT
-,TRBD1,TRBV5-1,TRBJ1-6,CASSLGQGVGNSPLHF,TGCGCCAGCAGCTTGGGACAGGGGGTTGGAAATTCACCCCTCCACTTT
once,-,TRBV10-1,TRBJ2-3,CASTQDGVTDTQYF,TGCGCCAGCACTCAAGACGGGGTTACAGATACGCAGTATTTT
-,TRBD1,TRBV5-4,TRBJ1-2,CASSAGQGIYGYTF,TGTGCCAGCAGCGCGGGACAGGGGATCTATGGCTACACCTTC
once,TRBD1,TRBV5-1,TRBJ1-2,CASSLAGTGGEGYTF,TGCGCCAGCAGCTTGGCCGGGACAGGGGGCGAAGGCTACACCTTC
-,TRBD1,TRBV27,TRBJ1-2,CASSSSGQGAQGYTF,TGTGCCAGCAGTTCGTCCGGACAGGGGGCGCAGGGCTACACCTTC
-,-,TRBV27,TRBJ1-4,CASSRQSTNEKLFF,TGTGCCAGCAGTAGACAGTCAACTAATGAAAAACTGTTTTTT
-,-,TRBV4-1,TRBJ1-2,CASSQGRAGWDYGYTF,TGCGCCAGCAGCCAAGGAAGGGCAGGGTGGGACTATGGCTACACCTTC
-,TRBD1,TRBV24-1,TRBJ1-5,CATSDQGQGDQPQHF,TGTGCCACCAGTGATCAGGGACAGGGAGATCAGCCCCAGCATTTT